Below, 12 T cell receptor beta chains from the same sample are listed, as sequenced in a study of blood T cells in healthy people across ages. Together with a sample-barcoded 5' primer, a J-beta primer mix was included in a second PCR lasting 7 to 11 cycles. TCRdb passed the 5' RACE reads through MiXCR, listing each CDR3 protein once. This table holds about 1.6 million distinct CDR3 sequences, roughly a third found once. Sequencing input: blood. Every receptor here comes from a woman under 40 in good health.

This clonotype was found a few times. At one boundary the junction diverges from the germline segment, which might be a read error. The V and J genes are TRBV7-2 and TRBJ2-7; D is ambiguous. Germline lookup yields CDR1 SGHTA and CDR2 FQGNSA. The CDR3 length is 15 residues. The CDR3 nucleotides are TGTGCCAGCAGTTTAGACTGGCGCAGCTCCTACGAGCAGTACTTC. Translated: CASSLDWRSSYEQYF.

In the case of this clonotype: Since a much larger clone is just one base distant, this may be a read error. The chain is built from TRBV12-3 or TRBV12-4 and TRBJ2-6, with D perhaps matching TRBD1 (5 bases). This CDR3 is built from 13 residues. The CDR3 sequence: CASQRSGANALTF. The DNA of the CDR3 is TGTGCCAGCCAGAGATCTGGGGCCAACGCCCTGACTTTC.

Notes on this clonotype: The junction shows a germline mismatch at one end, possibly a read error. The CDR3 DNA follows: TGTGCCAGCAGTTTATTGGGGGCGGGGGGGACCTACAGTGAGCAGTTCTTC. This translates into CASSLLGAGGTYSEQFF. The chain joins TRBV27 to TRBJ2-1, with 9 bases identical to TRBD2. The germline gives CDR1 MNHEY, CDR2 SMNVEV (reference sequence). This CDR3 spans 17 amino acids.

This clonotype was detected ten times or more. The chain carries TRBV29-1 and TRBJ2-4; possible D gene TRBD1, 6 bases. Deletions cut 7 bases from V and 7 bases from J, with 14 bases between. CDR3 length equals 12 residues. Germline CDR1 reads SQVTM; CDR2 reads ANQGSEA. CDR3 region: CSGGQGANIQYF. For the CDR3, the DNA is TGCAGCGGGGGGCAGGGAGCGAACATTCAGTACTTC.

The rearrangement uses TRBV5-1 and TRBJ1-4, with D possibly matching TRBD1 (5 bases). The CDR3 is 15 amino acids. Germline CDR1 SGHRS, CDR2 YFSETQ. The ends were cut back, 4 bases at V and 4 bases at J, with 14 bases in the middle. CDR3 sequence (DNA): TGCGCCAGCAGCCCCTTGACAGCGATTAATGAAAAACTGTTTTTT. This encodes CASSPLTAINEKLFF.

This chain connects TRBV20-1 to TRBJ2-7, with 7 bases matching TRBD2. The J segment lost 2 bases and the V segment lost 2 bases, leaving 15 bases of the junction unmatched. CDR3 length: 17 amino acids. Germline assignment: CDR1 DFQATT and CDR2 SNEGSKA (reference sequence). CDR3 sequence reads: CSARPTTFTGGPYEQYF. The CDR3 DNA reads as TGCAGTGCTAGACCCACGACTTTCACGGGGGGACCCTACGAGCAGTACTTC.

The V and J genes are TRBV3-1 and TRBJ2-7; 8 nucleotides match TRBD2. V shed 3 bases and J 2 bases; nucleotides not matched to a gene: 30. This CDR3 has 23 residues. Looked up from germline, CDR1 is LGHDT and CDR2 is YNNKEL (reference sequence). The CDR3 region has the DNA TGTGCCAGCAGCCAGGTCGGGTCCAGACCGGCTAGCGGGTTCATTGCCATCCCCTACGAGCAGTACTTC. Translating gives CASSQVGSRPASGFIAIPYEQYF.

V and J are TRBV10-3 and TRBJ2-3; 9 nucleotides line up with TRBD2. Germline CDR1 reads ENHRY; CDR2 reads SYGVKD. CDR3 length: 14 amino acids. V dropped 11 bases and J dropped 2; count of bases not matched to a gene: 8. The DNA for the CDR3 is TGTGCCCATAGCGGGAGAGGGGACACAGATACGCAGTATTTT. Residues: CAHSGRGDTDTQYF.

Regarding this clonotype: Relative to the germline gene, one junction end is altered; a read error may explain this. The V call is TRBV6-6, the J call TRBJ2-1; TRBD2 might be the D (6 bases). Germline values: CDR1 MNHNY, CDR2 SVGAGI (reference sequence). The CDR3 is made up of 13 amino acids. DNA of the CDR3: TGTGCCACCGCCGGAGGGAGCTACAATGGGCAGTTCTTC. This encodes CATAGGSYNGQFF.

This sequence joins TRBV7-9 and TRBJ2-1, with 11 bases matching TRBD2. The ends lost 4 bases at V and 9 bases at J; junction bases unmatched: 11. Germline V gives CDR1 SEHNR, CDR2 FQNEAQ (reference sequence). This CDR3 region has 16 residues. The CDR3 region is CASSYYIAGGPGEQFF. DNA for the CDR3: TGTGCCAGCAGCTACTATATAGCGGGGGGGCCGGGTGAGCAGTTCTTC.

This clonotype has at least ten counts. CDR3 region: CASSLGTRYEQYF. The CDR3 nucleotides are TGTGCCAGCAGCTTAGGGACTAGATACGAGCAGTACTTC. This chain joins TRBV28 and TRBJ2-7; 8 bases align to TRBD2. The CDR3 sequence is 13 residues long. From germline, CDR1 is MDHEN and CDR2 SYDVKM. The junction had 5 bases not matched to a gene; V was cut back by 6 bases and J by 4 bases. Drawing the rest from reference TRBV28 and TRBJ2-7, the complete variable domain is DVKVTQSSRYLVKRTGEKVFLECVQDMDHENMFWYRQDPGLGLRLIYFSYDVKMKEKGDIPEGYSVSREKKERFSLILESASTNQTSMYLCASSLGTRYEQYFGPGTRLTVT.

The chain carries TRBV21-1 and TRBJ1-1. TRBV21-1 is a documented pseudogene. This CDR3 region has 9 residues. This CDR3 reads CASSKGAFF. The CDR3 DNA sequence: TGTGCCAGCAGCAAAGGGGCTTTCTTT.